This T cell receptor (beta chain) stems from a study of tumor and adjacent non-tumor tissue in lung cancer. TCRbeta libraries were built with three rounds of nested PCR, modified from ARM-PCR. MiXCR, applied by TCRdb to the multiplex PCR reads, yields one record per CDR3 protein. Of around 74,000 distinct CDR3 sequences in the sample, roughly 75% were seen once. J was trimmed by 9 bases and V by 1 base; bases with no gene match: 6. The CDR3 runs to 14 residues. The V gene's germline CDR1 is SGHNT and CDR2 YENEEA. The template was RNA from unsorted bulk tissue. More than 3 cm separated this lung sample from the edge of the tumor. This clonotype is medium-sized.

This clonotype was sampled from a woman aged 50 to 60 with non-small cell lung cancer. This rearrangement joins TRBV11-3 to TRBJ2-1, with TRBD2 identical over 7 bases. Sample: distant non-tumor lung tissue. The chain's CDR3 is CASSLVGGESEQFF. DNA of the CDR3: TGTGCCAGCAGCTTAGTGGGAGGGGAGAGTGAGCAGTTCTTC.